The present T cell receptor beta chain was sequenced within a study of early T cells in non-severe SARS-CoV-2 infection. For the study at large: With bulk RNA from unsorted whole blood as input, sequencing yielded unpaired chains.

Individual cDNA molecules were tagged with unique molecular identifiers. TCRdb re-analysed the 5' RACE reads in MiXCR, keeping a single row per CDR3 protein. Found here are about 29,000 distinct CDR3 sequences, about 4.5% of them singletons; the top ten hold 6% to 6.5%. The CDR3 sequence is 15 residues long. In germline, CDR1 is SQVTM, CDR2 ANQGSEA. V was cut by 1 base and J by 0 bases, with 11 bases left in between. The chain joins TRBV29-1 to TRBJ2-3, with D possibly matching TRBD2 (6 bases). Sequenced sample: whole blood. The sequence derives from an adult who was a healthcare worker with PCR-confirmed SARS-CoV-2 infection or an uninfected control (not recorded which). DNA of the CDR3: TGCAGCGTTGAAGTTGCGGGGACTAGCACAGATACGCAGTATTTT. Protein product: CSVEVAGTSTDTQYF.